This T cell receptor (beta chain) stems from a study of blood T cell repertoires in COVID-19. Study overall: Samples of COVID-19 (acute and convalescent) were obtained from the United States, Italy and Spain.

With V trimmed by 10 bases and J by 0 bases, 11 bases remained unmatched. The V gene's germline CDR1 is MDHEN and CDR2 SYDVKM. This CDR3 has 15 amino acids. Method: immunoSEQ multiplex PCR; TCRdb's copy keeps in-frame clones and lacks some. This sample has about 43,000 clones, with more than 80% found just once. This rearrangement joins TRBV28 to TRBJ2-7; 8 bases match TRBD2. This receptor was obtained from a man older than 75 in a cohort sampled during active COVID-19. Material: peripheral blood. The CDR3 DNA sequence: TGTGCCACCACCCGGGGGGGAATTAGCTCCTACGAGCAGTACTTC. Protein product: CATTRGGISSYEQYF.